One and the same sample provided the 2 T cell receptor beta chains below, sequenced in a study of blood T cell repertoires in COVID-19. Only in-frame clones appear in the TCRdb table, and some are missing; sequencing was by immunoSEQ multiplex PCR. In the table there are more than 150,000 clones, 94% of which are singletons. The material sequenced was peripheral blood. These receptor sequences come from a man aged 30 to 45 with COVID-19, enrolled during active disease.

This chain connects TRBV30 to TRBJ2-1; 11 nucleotides line up with TRBD1. J was trimmed by 4 bases and V by 0 bases; bases with no gene match: 11. The CDR3 runs to 18 residues. Germline loops: CDR1 GTSNPN, CDR2 SVGIG (reference sequence). The CDR3 protein is CAWSVTWPGQGEYNEQFF. Written as DNA, the CDR3 is TGTGCCTGGAGTGTAACTTGGCCGGGACAGGGGGAGTACAATGAGCAGTTCTTC.

V usage is TRBV29-1 and J usage is TRBJ2-1; 9 bases align to TRBD2. V lost 6 bases and J lost 7; bases outside the gene matches: 13. The CDR3 has 15 residues. Germline assignment: CDR1 SQVTM and CDR2 ANQGSEA. The CDR3 region is CSVKRGGGAWNEQFF. The CDR3 nucleotides read TGCAGCGTCAAGAGGGGCGGGGGGGCCTGGAATGAGCAGTTCTTC.